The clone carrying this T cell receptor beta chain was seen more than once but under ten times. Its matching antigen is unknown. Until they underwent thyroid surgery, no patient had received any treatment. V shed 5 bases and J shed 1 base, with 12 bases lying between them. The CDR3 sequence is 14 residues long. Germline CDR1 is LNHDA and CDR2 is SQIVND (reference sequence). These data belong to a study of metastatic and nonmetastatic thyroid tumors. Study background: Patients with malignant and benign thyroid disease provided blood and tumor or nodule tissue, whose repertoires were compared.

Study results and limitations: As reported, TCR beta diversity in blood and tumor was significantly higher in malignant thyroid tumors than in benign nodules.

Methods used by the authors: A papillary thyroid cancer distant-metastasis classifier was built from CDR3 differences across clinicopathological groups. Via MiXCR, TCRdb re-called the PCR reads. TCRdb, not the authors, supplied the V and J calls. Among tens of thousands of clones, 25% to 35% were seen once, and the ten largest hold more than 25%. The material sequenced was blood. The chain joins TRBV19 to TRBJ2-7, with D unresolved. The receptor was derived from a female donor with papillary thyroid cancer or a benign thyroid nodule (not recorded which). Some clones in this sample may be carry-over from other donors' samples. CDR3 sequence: CASSRTRSSYEQYF. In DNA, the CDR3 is TGTGCCAGTAGTCGCACTCGATCTTCCTACGAGCAGTACTTC. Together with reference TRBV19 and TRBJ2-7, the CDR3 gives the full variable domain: DGGITQSPKYLFRKEGQNVTLSCEQNLNHDAMYWYRQDPGQGLRLIYYSQIVNDFQKGDIAEGYSVSREKKESFPLTVTSAQKNPTAFYLCASSRTRSSYEQYFGPGTRLTVT.